Listed here are 28 T cell receptor beta chains from one sample, sequenced in a study of cytomegalovirus exposure and HLA in healthy donors. Amplification used 60 Vbeta primers and 13 Jbeta primers. The repertoire was sequenced with immunoSEQ multiplex PCR; TCRdb's copy has only in-frame clones and lacks some. The table shows fewer than 150,000 clones, with 70% to 80% occurring only once. Sequencing used PBMCs. These receptors all stem from a man aged 45-60 years in good health and CMV-seronegative.

The rearrangement joins TRBV2 to TRBJ2-2; D is perhaps TRBD1 (6 bases). Germline V CDR1 and CDR2: SNHLY, FYNNEI. V lost 8 bases, J lost 2 bases, and 15 bases lay in between. The CDR3 is made up of 15 amino acids. The CDR3 DNA reads as TGTGCCAGCTCAGACAGGCGAACTAACACCGGGGAGCTGTTTTTT. It codes for CASSDRRTNTGELFF.

The rearrangement uses TRBV30 and TRBJ2-1, with 9 bases fitting TRBD2. There are 15 residues in the CDR3. Germline CDR1 and CDR2: GTSNPN and SVGIG (reference sequence). With 7 bases clipped from V and 0 bases from J, the junction kept 7 bases outside the gene matches. CDR3 region: CAYKTSGGSYNEQFF. The CDR3 DNA follows: TGTGCCTATAAGACTAGCGGAGGCTCCTACAATGAGCAGTTCTTC.

This sequence joins TRBV5-1 and TRBJ1-3; no definite D call. Germline V gene data show CDR1 as SGHRS and CDR2 as YFSETQ. Deletions cut 0 bases from V and 5 bases from J, with 9 bases between. The CDR3 has 14 residues. CDR3 sequence reads: CASSLGPERNTIYF. The CDR3 DNA sequence: TGCGCCAGCAGCTTGGGTCCTGAGAGAAACACCATATATTTT.

The genes are TRBV28 and TRBJ1-3; D is undetermined. Germline V lookup: CDR1 MDHEN, CDR2 SYDVKM. V was shortened by 9 bases and J by 1 base, with 13 bases between the two germline ends. This CDR3 spans 14 amino acids. CDR3 in DNA: TGTGCCAGTACTCGATCGGGTTCTGGAAACACCATATATTTT. It specifies CASTRSGSGNTIYF.

This chain links TRBV5-8 with TRBJ2-3; TRBD2 is a possible D gene (5 bases). The CDR3 is made up of 14 amino acids. Germline V CDR1 and CDR2: SGHTS, YDEGEE. V lost 4 bases, J lost 2 bases, and 11 bases lay in between. CDR3 protein: CASSLPDFTDTQYF. The CDR3 nucleotides read TGTGCCAGCAGCCTCCCGGACTTCACAGATACGCAGTATTTT.

The V call is TRBV25-1, the J call TRBJ2-7; 8 bases are shared with TRBD1. The germline V gene encodes CDR1 MGHDK and CDR2 SYGVNS. This CDR3 region has 14 residues. The V gene end was trimmed by 6 bases and the J gene end by 3 bases; junction bases not matched to a gene: 7. This chain's CDR3 is CASSADRVDYEQYF. The CDR3 DNA is TGTGCCAGCAGCGCGGACAGGGTTGACTACGAGCAGTACTTC.

The chain couples TRBV29-1 to TRBJ2-7; 7 bases agree with TRBD2. This CDR3 comprises 14 residues. J gave up 4 bases and V 1 base, and 7 bases lay outside the gene matches. Germline CDR1 and CDR2: SQVTM and ANQGSEA. The CDR3 DNA reads as TGCAGCGTTGAAGTGCCTAAAGCGGGATACGAGCAGTACTTC. It codes for CSVEVPKAGYEQYF.

This clone is a singleton in its sample. The chain employs TRBV5-6 and TRBJ2-3; the D gene is possibly TRBD2 (6 bases). V was trimmed by 4 bases and J by 2 bases, leaving 17 bases between them. Germline V gives CDR1 SGHDT, CDR2 YYEEEE. This CDR3 has 16 residues. The CDR3 bases are TGTGCCAGCAGCACTGGGACTTCTCAGTACACAGATACGCAGTATTTT. This codes for CASSTGTSQYTDTQYF.

This rearrangement joins TRBV4-3 to TRBJ2-6; maybe TRBD1 (5 bases). The V end lost 0 bases, the J end lost 0 bases, and 9 bases lay between the germline ends. The CDR3 runs 17 residues. CDR1 is LGHNA, CDR2 YSLEER, per germline. CDR3 region: CASSQESQGSGANVLTF. Written as DNA, the CDR3 is TGCGCCAGCAGCCAAGAGAGTCAGGGCTCTGGGGCCAACGTCCTGACTTTC.

This chain links TRBV4-3 with TRBJ2-1; 7 bases line up with TRBD1. The CDR3 sequence is 14 residues long. The ends lost 3 bases at V and 6 bases at J; junction bases unmatched: 5. Germline V gene sequence: CDR1 LGHNA, CDR2 YSLEER. The CDR3 DNA is TGCGCCAGCAGCCACCGACAGGGACCCAATGAGCAGTTCTTC. Protein sequence: CASSHRQGPNEQFF.

The rearrangement joins TRBV2 to TRBJ2-1, with unresolved D. This CDR3 region has 15 residues. Trimming left V 4 bases short and J 0 bases short, with 10 bases between. Germline loops: CDR1 SNHLY, CDR2 FYNNEI. CDR3: CASSGDTGSYNEQFF. The DNA for the CDR3 is TGTGCCAGCAGTGGAGACACTGGCTCCTACAATGAGCAGTTCTTC.

The chain couples TRBV2 to TRBJ2-7, with unresolved D. Germline V gene data show CDR1 as SNHLY and CDR2 as FYNNEI. The CDR3 is made up of 15 amino acids. Trimming removed 2 bases from V and 0 bases from J, with 11 bases in between. The CDR3: CASSERNRDSYEQYF. The CDR3 nucleotides are TGTGCCAGCAGTGAACGAAATAGAGACTCCTACGAGCAGTACTTC. The variable domain in full, completed from reference TRBV2 and TRBJ2-7, reads EPEVTQTPSHQVTQMGQEVILRCVPISNHLYFYWYRQILGQKVEFLVSFYNNEISEKSEIFDDQFSVERPDGSNFTLKIRSTKLEDSAMYFCASSERNRDSYEQYFGPGTRLTVT.

The chain combines TRBV5-1 with TRBJ2-5; D is perhaps TRBD2 (6 bases). V lost 0 bases and J lost 9, with 12 bases in between. Per germline, CDR1 SGHRS and CDR2 YFSETQ. CDR3 length: 13 amino acids. The CDR3 DNA is TGCGCCAGCAGCTTGGACGAAACGGGGGCCCAGTACTTC. It codes for CASSLDETGAQYF.

This rearrangement joins TRBV15 to TRBJ2-7, with 9 bases identical to TRBD1. The CDR3 has 17 residues. V lost 0 bases and J lost 6; bases outside the gene matches: 12. The germline gives CDR1 LNHNV, CDR2 YYDKDF (reference sequence). The CDR3 region is CATSRDPPGQGLREQYF. The CDR3 nucleotides are TGTGCCACCAGCAGAGATCCCCCGGGACAGGGCCTCCGCGAGCAGTACTTC.

The J gene is TRBJ1-4, the V gene TRBV7-9; the match to TRBD1 covers 7 bases. The CDR3 covers 16 residues. V was pared by 4 bases and J by 6 bases, with 11 bases of the junction left unmatched. CDR1 SEHNR and CDR2 FQNEAQ come from the germline V gene (reference sequence). The CDR3 DNA is TGTGCCAGCAGCTCGTCACAGGGGCGGGGTGATGAAAAACTGTTTTTT. Amino acid sequence: CASSSSQGRGDEKLFF.

The chain is built from TRBV19 and TRBJ1-5; D unresolved. CDR1 and CDR2 (germline): LNHDA, SQIVND (reference sequence). This CDR3 is built from 14 residues. Deletions cut 7 bases from V and 1 base from J, with 11 bases between. The CDR3 sequence is CASTRGWSNQPQHF. For the CDR3, the DNA is TGTGCCAGTACCCGAGGGTGGAGCAATCAGCCCCAGCATTTT.

In this sample, this clone turned up once. The chain has TRBV28 and TRBJ2-7; 7 nucleotides agree with TRBD2. The V gene end was trimmed by 7 bases and the J gene end by 4 bases; junction bases not matched to a gene: 10. This CDR3 is 14 amino acids long. Germline CDR1 is MDHEN and CDR2 is SYDVKM. This CDR3 is CASNPSGTPYEQYF. Written as DNA, the CDR3 is TGTGCCAGCAACCCTAGCGGAACCCCTTACGAGCAGTACTTC.

The DNA for the CDR3 is TGTGCCAGCAGCTTAGGCGGGAACACCGGGGAGCTGTTTTTT. Amino acids: CASSLGGNTGELFF. V is TRBV7-8 and J is TRBJ2-2; D not resolved. This CDR3 is 14 amino acids long. V lost 1 base and J lost 1, with 4 bases in between. Germline V lookup: CDR1 SGHVS, CDR2 FQNEAQ. Complete variable domain (other parts from reference TRBV7-8 and TRBJ2-2): GAGVSQSPRYKVAKRGQDVALRCDPISGHVSLFWYQQALGQGPEFLTYFQNEAQLDKSGLPSDRFFAERPEGSVSTLKIQRTQQEDSAVYLCASSLGGNTGELFFGEGSRLTVL.

This clone has a handful of counts. This chain connects TRBV5-6 to TRBJ1-2; D might be TRBD1 (5 bases). The CDR3 has 15 amino acids. Germline assignment: CDR1 SGHDT and CDR2 YYEEEE. V lost 2 bases and J 3 bases, leaving 14 bases between the germline ends. The CDR3 is CASSFLVTGDYGYTF. DNA for the CDR3: TGTGCCAGCAGCTTCTTGGTCACGGGGGACTATGGCTACACCTTC. The variable domain in full, completed from reference TRBV5-6 and TRBJ1-2, reads DAGVTQSPTHLIKTRGQQVTLRCSPKSGHDTVSWYQQALGQGPQFIFQYYEEEERQRGNFPDRFSGHQFPNYSSELNVNALLLGDSALYLCASSFLVTGDYGYTFGSGTRLTVV.

The J gene is TRBJ2-1, the V gene TRBV19; 7 bases agree with TRBD1. The CDR3 runs to 16 residues. J gave up 3 bases and V 7 bases, and 12 bases lay outside the gene matches. The germline gives CDR1 LNHDA, CDR2 SQIVND (reference sequence). This chain's CDR3 is CASTLGTGQLYNEQFF. In DNA form, the CDR3 reads TGTGCCAGTACGCTCGGGACGGGACAGCTCTACAATGAGCAGTTCTTC.

The V gene is TRBV11-1, the J gene TRBJ2-7, with D perhaps matching TRBD1 (6 bases). From germline, CDR1 is SGHAT and CDR2 FQDESV (reference sequence). V lost 5 bases and J lost 1, with 6 bases in between. The CDR3 runs 12 residues. CDR3 region: CASSGQSYEQYF. For the CDR3, the DNA is TGTGCCAGCAGCGGACAGTCCTACGAGCAGTACTTC.

The V call is TRBV6-5, the J call TRBJ1-2; no clear D gene. This CDR3 contains 13 residues. Germline V lookup: CDR1 MNHEY, CDR2 SVGAGI. The V end lost 4 bases, the J end lost 2 bases, and 8 bases lay between the germline ends. The CDR3 sequence is CASSFVMNYGYTF. The CDR3 nucleotides read TGTGCCAGCAGTTTCGTAATGAACTATGGCTACACCTTC.

The chain is built from TRBV10-2 and TRBJ2-2; D is uncertain. The CDR3 runs 14 residues. Between the trimmed V and J ends, which lost 4 bases and 7 bases, there was a span of 13 bases. Germline CDR1 WSHSY, CDR2 SAAADI. CDR3 DNA sequence: TGCGCCAGCAGTGTGTACGAAGAGCTCGGGGAGCTGTTTTTT. This codes for CASSVYEELGELFF.

This rearrangement joins TRBV4-3 to TRBJ2-1; 9 bases align to TRBD1. V lost 0 bases, J lost 4 bases, and 10 bases stayed unmatched. Germline CDR1 LGHNA, CDR2 YSLEER. The CDR3 loop spans 18 amino acids. CDR3 DNA sequence: TGCGCCAGCAGCCAAGATAGTGGGACAGGGCCATTGTACAATGAGCAGTTCTTC. Translated, it gives CASSQDSGTGPLYNEQFF.

This chain links TRBV5-3 with TRBJ1-2; no definite D call. TRBV5-3 is flagged as an ORF with uncertain function. CDR3 length: 14 residues. Trimming removed 4 bases at V and 4 bases at J, with 14 bases between. The CDR3: CARSPRRGLYGYTF. Written as DNA, the CDR3 is TGTGCCAGAAGCCCGCGGAGAGGGCTCTATGGCTACACCTTC.

In DNA, the CDR3 is TGTGCCAGAAGCTTGGGTGCCGGGACTCTTAATGAAAAACTGTTTTTT. This encodes CARSLGAGTLNEKLFF. The J gene is TRBJ1-4, the V gene TRBV5-3; weak D call: TRBD1 (5 bases). TRBV5-3 is sorted into the ORF group, with uncertain function. V was clipped by 0 bases and J by 4 bases, with 13 bases between them. The CDR3 loop spans 16 amino acids.

J is TRBJ2-7 and V is TRBV30; 11 positions agree with TRBD1. The CDR3 spans 14 residues. Per germline, CDR1 GTSNPN and CDR2 SVGIG (reference sequence). The V segment lost 2 bases and the J segment 2 bases; nucleotides outside the gene matches: 2. CDR3 sequence (DNA): TGTGCCTGGAGTTGGGACAGGGGGACCTACGAGCAGTACTTC. Protein product: CAWSWDRGTYEQYF. The full variable domain, completed using reference TRBV30 and TRBJ2-7, is SQTIHQWPATLVQPVGSPLSLECTVEGTSNPNLYWYRQAAGRGLQLLFYSVGIGQISSEVPQNLSASRPQDRQFILSSKKLLLSDSGFYLCAWSWDRGTYEQYFGPGTRLTVT.

V is TRBV30 and J is TRBJ2-7; 7 bases align to TRBD1. The V and J ends lost 1 base and 2 bases, in that order; junction bases with no gene match: 8. Germline CDR1 and CDR2: GTSNPN and SVGIG (reference sequence). The CDR3 contains 15 residues. CDR3 nucleotides: TGTGCCTGGAGTGCTGCCCCGACAGGGCCCTACGAGCAGTACTTC. Translation gives CAWSAAPTGPYEQYF.